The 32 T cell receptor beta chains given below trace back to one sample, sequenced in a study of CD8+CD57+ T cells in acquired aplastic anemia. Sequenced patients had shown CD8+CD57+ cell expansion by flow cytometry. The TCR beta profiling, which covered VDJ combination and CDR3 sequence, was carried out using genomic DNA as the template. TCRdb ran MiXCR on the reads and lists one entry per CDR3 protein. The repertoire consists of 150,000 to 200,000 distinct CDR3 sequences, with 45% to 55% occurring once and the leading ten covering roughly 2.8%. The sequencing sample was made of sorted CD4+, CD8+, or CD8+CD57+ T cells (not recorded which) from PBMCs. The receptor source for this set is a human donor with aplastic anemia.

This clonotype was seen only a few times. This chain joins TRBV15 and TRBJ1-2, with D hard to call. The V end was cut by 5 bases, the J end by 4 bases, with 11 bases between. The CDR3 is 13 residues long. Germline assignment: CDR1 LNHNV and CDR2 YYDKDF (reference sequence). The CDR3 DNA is TGTGCCACCAGCGGCACGGCTGGCTATGGCTACACCTTC. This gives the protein CATSGTAGYGYTF.

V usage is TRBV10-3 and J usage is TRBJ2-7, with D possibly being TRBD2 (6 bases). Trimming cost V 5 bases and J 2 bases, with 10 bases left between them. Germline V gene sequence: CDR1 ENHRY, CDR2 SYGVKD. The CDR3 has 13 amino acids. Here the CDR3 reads CAISRREAYEQYF. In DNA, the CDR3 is TGTGCCATCAGTAGAAGGGAGGCCTACGAGCAGTACTTC.

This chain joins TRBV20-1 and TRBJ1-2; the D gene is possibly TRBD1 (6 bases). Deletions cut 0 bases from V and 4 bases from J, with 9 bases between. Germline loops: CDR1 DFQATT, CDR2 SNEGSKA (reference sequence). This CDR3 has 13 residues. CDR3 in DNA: TGCAGTGCTAGAGATGGAGGGGGCTATGGCTACACCTTC. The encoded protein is CSARDGGGYGYTF.

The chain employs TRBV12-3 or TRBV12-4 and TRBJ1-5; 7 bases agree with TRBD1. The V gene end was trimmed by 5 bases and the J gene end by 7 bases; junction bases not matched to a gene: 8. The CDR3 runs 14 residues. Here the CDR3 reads CASSQRQGEQPQHF. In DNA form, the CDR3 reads TGTGCCAGCAGTCAGAGACAGGGAGAGCAGCCCCAGCATTTT.

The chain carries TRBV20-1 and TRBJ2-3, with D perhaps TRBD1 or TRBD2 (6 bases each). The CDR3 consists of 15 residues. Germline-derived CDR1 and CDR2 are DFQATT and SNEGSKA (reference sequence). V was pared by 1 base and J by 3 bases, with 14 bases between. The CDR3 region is CSARVPGARTDTQYF. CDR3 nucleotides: TGCAGTGCTAGAGTCCCGGGGGCGAGGACAGATACGCAGTATTTT.

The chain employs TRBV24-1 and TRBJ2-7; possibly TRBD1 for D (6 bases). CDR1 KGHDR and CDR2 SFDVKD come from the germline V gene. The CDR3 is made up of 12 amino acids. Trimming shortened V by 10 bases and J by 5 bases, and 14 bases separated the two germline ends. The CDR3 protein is CATTGSFNEQYF. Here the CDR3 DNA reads TGTGCCACTACAGGGAGTTTCAACGAGCAGTACTTC.

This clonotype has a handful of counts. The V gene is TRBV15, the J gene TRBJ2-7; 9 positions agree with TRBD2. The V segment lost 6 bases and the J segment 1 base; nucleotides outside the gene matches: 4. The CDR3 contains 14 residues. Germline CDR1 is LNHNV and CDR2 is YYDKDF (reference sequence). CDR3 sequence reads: CATRSTSGSYEQYF. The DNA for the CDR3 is TGTGCCACCAGATCGACTAGCGGATCCTACGAGCAGTACTTC.

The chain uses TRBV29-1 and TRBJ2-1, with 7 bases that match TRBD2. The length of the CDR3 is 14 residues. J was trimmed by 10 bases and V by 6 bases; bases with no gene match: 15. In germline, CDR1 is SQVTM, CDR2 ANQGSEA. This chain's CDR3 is CSVLLGLPVGEQFF. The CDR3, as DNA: TGCAGCGTCCTACTGGGACTACCCGTGGGGGAGCAGTTCTTC.

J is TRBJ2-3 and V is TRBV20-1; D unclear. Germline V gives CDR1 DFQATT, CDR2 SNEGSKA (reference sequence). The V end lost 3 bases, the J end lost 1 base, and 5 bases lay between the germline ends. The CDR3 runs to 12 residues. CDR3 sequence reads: CSARPGTDTQYF. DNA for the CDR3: TGCAGTGCTAGGCCGGGCACAGATACGCAGTATTTT.

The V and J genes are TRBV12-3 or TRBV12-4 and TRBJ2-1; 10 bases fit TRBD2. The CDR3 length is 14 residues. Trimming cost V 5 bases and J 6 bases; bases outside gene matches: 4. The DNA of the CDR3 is TGTGCCAGCAGTCGGACTAGCGGCTTCAATGAGCAGTTCTTC. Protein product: CASSRTSGFNEQFF.

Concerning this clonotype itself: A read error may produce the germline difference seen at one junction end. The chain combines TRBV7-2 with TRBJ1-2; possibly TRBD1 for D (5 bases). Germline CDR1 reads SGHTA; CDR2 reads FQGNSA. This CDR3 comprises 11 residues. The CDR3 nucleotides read TGTGCCAGCAGCAGGAGGGTCTGGGGGTCCTTC. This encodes CASSRRVWGSF.

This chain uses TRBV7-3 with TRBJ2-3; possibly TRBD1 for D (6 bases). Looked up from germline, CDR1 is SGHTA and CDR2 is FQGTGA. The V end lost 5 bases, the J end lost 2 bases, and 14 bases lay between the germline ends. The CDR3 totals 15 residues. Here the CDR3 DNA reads TGTGCCAGCAGCCTTTCCACAGGGTCCACAGATACGCAGTATTTT. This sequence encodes CASSLSTGSTDTQYF.

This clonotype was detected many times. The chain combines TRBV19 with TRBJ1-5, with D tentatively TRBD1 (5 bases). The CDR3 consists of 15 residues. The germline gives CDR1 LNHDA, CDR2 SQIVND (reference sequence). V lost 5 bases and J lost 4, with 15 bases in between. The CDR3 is CASSFGRDANQPQHF. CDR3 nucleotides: TGTGCCAGTAGTTTTGGGAGGGACGCTAATCAGCCCCAGCATTTT.

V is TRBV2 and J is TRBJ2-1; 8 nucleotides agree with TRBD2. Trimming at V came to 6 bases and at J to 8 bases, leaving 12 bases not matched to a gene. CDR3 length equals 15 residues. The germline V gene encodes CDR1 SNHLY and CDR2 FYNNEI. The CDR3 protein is CASRGGSGSFDEQFF. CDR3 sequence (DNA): TGTGCCAGCAGAGGAGGCAGCGGGAGTTTTGATGAGCAGTTCTTC.

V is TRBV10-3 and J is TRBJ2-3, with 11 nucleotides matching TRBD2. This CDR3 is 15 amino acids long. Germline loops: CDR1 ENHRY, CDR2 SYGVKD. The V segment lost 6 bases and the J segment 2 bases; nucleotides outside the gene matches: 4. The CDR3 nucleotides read TGTGCCATCAGCGAGACTAGCGGGGACACAGATACGCAGTATTTT. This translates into CAISETSGDTDTQYF.

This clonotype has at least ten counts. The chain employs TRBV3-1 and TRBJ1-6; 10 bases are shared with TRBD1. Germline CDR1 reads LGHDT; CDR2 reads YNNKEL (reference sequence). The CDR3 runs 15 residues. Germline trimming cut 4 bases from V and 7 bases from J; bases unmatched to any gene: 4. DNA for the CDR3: TGTGCCAGCAGCCCACCGGGACAGGGGAATTCACCCCTCCACTTT. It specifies CASSPPGQGNSPLHF.

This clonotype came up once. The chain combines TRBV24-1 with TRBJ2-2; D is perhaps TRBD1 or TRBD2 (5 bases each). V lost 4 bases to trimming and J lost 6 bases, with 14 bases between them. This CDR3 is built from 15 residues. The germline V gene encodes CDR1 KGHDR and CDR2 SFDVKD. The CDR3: CATSEGTWFAGELFF. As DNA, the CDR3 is TGTGCCACCAGTGAGGGGACGTGGTTCGCCGGGGAGCTGTTTTTT.

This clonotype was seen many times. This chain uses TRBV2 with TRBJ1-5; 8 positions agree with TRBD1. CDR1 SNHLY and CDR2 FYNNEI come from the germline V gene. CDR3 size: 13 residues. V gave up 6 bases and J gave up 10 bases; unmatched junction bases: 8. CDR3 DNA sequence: TGTGCCAGCAGGGGATTGACAGGGGAACCCCAGCATTTT. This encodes CASRGLTGEPQHF.

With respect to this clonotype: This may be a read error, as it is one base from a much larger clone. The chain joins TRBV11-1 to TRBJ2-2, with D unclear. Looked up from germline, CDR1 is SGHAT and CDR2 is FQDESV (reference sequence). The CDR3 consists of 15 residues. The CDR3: CACSYTSSNTGELFF. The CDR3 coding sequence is TGTGCCTGCAGCTATACGTCATCGAACACCGGGGAGCTGTTTTTT.

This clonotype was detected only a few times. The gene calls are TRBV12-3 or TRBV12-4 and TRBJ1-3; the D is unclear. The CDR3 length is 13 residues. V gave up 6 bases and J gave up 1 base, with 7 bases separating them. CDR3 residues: CASSQRSGNTIYF. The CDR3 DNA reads TGTGCCAGCAGCCAACGGTCTGGAAACACCATATATTTT.

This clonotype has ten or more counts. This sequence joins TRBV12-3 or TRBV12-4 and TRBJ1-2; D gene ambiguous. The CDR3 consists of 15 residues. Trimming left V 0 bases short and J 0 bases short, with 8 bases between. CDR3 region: CASSLASPANYGYTF. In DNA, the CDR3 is TGTGCCAGCAGTTTAGCAAGCCCAGCTAACTATGGCTACACCTTC.

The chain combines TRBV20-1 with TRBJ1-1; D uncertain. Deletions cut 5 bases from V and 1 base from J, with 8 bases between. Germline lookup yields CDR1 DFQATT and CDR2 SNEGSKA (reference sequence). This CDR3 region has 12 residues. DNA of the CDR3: TGCAGTGCTCCCCGCAAGAACACTGAAGCTTTCTTT. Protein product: CSAPRKNTEAFF.

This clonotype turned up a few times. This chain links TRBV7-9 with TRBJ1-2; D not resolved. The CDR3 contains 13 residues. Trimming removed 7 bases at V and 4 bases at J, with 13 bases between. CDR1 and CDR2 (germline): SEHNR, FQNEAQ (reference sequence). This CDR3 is CASKPAGLYGYTF. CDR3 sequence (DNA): TGTGCCAGCAAGCCCGCCGGCCTCTATGGCTACACCTTC.

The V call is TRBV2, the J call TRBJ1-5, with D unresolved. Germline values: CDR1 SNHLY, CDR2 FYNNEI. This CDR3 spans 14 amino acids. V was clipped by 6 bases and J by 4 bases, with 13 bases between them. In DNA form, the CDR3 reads TGTGCCAGCAGCGCCATCGCGGATAATCAGCCCCAGCATTTT. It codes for CASSAIADNQPQHF. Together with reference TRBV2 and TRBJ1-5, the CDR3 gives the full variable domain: EPEVTQTPSHQVTQMGQEVILRCVPISNHLYFYWYRQILGQKVEFLVSFYNNEISEKSEIFDDQFSVERPDGSNFTLKIRSTKLEDSAMYFCASSAIADNQPQHFGDGTRLSIL.

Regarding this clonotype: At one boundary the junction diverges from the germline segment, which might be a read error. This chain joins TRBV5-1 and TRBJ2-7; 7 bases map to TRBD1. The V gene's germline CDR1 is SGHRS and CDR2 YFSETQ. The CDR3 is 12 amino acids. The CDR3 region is CAGSLSDREQYF. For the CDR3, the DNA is TGCGCCGGCAGCTTGTCGGACAGGGAGCAGTACTTC.

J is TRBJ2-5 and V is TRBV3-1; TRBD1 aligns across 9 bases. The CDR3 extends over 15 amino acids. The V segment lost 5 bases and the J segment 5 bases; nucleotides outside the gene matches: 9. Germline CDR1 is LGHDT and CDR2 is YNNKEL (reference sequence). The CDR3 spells CASSSGTGRGETQYF. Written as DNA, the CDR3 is TGTGCCAGCAGCTCGGGGACAGGGCGAGGCGAGACCCAGTACTTC.

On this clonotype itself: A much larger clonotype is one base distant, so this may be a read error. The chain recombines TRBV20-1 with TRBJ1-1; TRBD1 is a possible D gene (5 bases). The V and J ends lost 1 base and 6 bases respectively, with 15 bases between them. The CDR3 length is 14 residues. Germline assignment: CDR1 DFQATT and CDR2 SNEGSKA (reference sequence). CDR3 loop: CSARAGTWDAEAFF. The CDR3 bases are TGCAGTGCTAGAGCCGGGACCTGGGACGCTGAAGCTTTCTTT.

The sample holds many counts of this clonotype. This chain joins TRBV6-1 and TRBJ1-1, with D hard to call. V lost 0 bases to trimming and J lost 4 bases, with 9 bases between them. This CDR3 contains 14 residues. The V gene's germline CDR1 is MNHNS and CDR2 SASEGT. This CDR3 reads CASSEALGITEAFF. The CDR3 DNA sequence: TGTGCCAGCAGTGAAGCGCTAGGGATCACTGAAGCTTTCTTT.

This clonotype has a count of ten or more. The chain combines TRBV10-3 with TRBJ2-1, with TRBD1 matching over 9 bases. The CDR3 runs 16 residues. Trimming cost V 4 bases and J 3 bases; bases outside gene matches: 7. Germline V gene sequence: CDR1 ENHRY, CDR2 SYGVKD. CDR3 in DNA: TGTGCCATCAGTGTTCCCGGGACAGGGAGCTACAATGAGCAGTTCTTC. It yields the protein CAISVPGTGSYNEQFF.

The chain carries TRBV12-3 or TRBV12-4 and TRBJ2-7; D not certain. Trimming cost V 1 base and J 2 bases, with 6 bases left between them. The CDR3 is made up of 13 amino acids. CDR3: CASSLGSAYEQYF. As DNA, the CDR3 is TGTGCCAGCAGTTTAGGGAGTGCCTACGAGCAGTACTTC.

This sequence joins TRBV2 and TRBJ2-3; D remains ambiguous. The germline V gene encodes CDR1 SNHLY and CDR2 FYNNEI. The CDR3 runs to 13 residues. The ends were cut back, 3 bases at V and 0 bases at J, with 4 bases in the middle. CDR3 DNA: TGTGCCAGCAGTGAGACTAGCACAGATACGCAGTATTTT. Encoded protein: CASSETSTDTQYF.

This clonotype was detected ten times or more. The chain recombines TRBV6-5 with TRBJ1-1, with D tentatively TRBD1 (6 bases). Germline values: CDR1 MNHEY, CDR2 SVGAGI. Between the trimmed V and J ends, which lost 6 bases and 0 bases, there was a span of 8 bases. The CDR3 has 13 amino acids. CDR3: CASRDRMNTEAFF. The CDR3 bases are TGTGCCAGCAGGGACAGAATGAACACTGAAGCTTTCTTT.